This T cell receptor beta chain comes out of a study of T-cell memory formation after mild COVID-19. Study context: TCR clustering was largely donor specific.

The germline CDR1 and CDR2 sequences are SEHNR and FQNEAQ (reference sequence). V dropped 6 bases and J dropped 2; count of bases not matched to a gene: 10. This CDR3 spans 15 amino acids. Each CDR3 protein is one row after TCRdb ran MiXCR on the 5' RACE reads. The data contain about 470,000 distinct CDR3 sequences, more than 20% of them singletons. Findings and caveats of the study: For contracting clones, CD4+ ones sat mainly in CM and EM, CD8+ in EMRA. Clones contracting day 15 to 85 were balanced CD4/CD8; later expanders leaned CD4+.

A note on this clonotype: Its matching antigen is unknown.

This rearrangement joins TRBV7-9 to TRBJ2-7; 7 positions match TRBD1. The origin of this receptor is an adult woman who had mild COVID-19 (a few samples of this study predate the infection). Cell type and time point are not known. Input material: PBMCs or a T cell subset sorted from them (not recorded which). The DNA of the CDR3 is TGTGCCAGCAGTTCCCGACAGGGACCAACCTACGAGCAGTACTTC. Translation gives CASSSRQGPTYEQYF.